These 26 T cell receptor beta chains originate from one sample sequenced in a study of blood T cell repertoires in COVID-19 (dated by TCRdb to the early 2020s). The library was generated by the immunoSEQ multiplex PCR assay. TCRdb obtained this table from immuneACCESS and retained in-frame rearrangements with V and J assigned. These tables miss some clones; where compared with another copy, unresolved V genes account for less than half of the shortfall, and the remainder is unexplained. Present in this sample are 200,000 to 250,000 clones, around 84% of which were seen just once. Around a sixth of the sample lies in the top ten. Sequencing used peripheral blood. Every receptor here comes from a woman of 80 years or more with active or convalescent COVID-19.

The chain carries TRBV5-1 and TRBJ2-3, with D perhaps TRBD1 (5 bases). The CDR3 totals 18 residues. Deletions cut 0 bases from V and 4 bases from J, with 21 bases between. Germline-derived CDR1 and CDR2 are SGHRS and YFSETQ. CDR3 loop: CASSLVGSRFTGSDTQYF. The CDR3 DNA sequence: TGCGCCAGCAGCTTGGTGGGGTCGCGGTTCACAGGCTCAGATACGCAGTATTTT.

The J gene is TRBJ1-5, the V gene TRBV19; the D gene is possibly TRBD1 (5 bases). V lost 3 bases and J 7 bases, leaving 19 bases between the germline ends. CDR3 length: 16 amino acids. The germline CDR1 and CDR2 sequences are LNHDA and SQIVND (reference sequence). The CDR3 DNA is TGTGCCAGTAGTATTACTAACTTCAGGGCGGGACAGCCCCAGCATTTT. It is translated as CASSITNFRAGQPQHF.

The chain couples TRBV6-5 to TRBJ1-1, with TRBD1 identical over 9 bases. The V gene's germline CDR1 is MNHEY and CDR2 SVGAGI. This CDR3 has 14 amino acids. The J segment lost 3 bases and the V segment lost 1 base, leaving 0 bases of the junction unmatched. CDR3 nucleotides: TGTGCCAGCAGTTACTGGACAGGGGACACTGAAGCTTTCTTT. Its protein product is CASSYWTGDTEAFF.

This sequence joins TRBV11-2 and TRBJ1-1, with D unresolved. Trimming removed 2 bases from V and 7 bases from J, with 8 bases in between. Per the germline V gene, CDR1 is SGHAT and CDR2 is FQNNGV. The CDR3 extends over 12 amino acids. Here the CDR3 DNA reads TGTGCCAGCAGCTTAATTCGCGGTGAAGCTTTCTTT. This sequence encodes CASSLIRGEAFF.

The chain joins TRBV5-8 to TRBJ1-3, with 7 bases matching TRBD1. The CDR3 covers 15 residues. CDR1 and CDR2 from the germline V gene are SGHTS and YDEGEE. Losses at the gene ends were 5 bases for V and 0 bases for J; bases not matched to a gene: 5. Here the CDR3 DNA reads TGTGCCAGCAGACGGGACAGCTTCTCTGGAAACACCATATATTTT. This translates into CASRRDSFSGNTIYF.

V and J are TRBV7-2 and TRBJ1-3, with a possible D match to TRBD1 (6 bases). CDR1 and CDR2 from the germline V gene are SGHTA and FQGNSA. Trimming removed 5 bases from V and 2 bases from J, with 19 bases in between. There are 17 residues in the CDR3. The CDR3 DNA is TGTGCCAGCAGCCCCACGCGGGGGGGCCGACCTGGAAACACCATATATTTT. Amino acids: CASSPTRGGRPGNTIYF. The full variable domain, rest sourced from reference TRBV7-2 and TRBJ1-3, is GAGVSQSPSNKVTEKGKDVELRCDPISGHTALYWYRQSLGQGLEFLIYFQGNSAPDKSGLPSDRFSAERTGGSVSTLTIQRTQQEDSAVYLCASSPTRGGRPGNTIYFGEGSWLTVV.

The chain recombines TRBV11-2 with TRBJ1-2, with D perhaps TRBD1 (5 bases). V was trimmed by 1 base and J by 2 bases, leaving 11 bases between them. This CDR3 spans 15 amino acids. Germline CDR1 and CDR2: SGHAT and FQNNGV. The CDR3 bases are TGTGCCAGCAGCTTAGGGGGGAGGGGCAACTATGGCTACACCTTC. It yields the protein CASSLGGRGNYGYTF.

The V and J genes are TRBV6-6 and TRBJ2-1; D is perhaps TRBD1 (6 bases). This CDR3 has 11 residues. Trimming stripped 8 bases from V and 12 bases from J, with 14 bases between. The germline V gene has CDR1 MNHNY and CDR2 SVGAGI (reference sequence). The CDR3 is CASGAKGGQFF. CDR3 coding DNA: TGTGCCAGCGGGGCTAAAGGGGGGCAGTTCTTC.

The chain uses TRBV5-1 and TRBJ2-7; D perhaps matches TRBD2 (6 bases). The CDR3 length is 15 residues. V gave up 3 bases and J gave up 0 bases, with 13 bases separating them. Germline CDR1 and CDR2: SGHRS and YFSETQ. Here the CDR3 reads CASSSPGLSSYEQYF. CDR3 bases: TGCGCCAGCAGCTCGCCGGGACTTTCCTCCTACGAGCAGTACTTC.

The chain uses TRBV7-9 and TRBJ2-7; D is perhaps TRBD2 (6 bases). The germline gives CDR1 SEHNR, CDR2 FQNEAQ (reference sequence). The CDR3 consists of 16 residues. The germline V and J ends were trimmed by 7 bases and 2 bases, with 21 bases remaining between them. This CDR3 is CASNQARLAYPYEQYF. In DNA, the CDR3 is TGTGCCAGCAACCAAGCACGGCTAGCGTACCCCTACGAGCAGTACTTC.

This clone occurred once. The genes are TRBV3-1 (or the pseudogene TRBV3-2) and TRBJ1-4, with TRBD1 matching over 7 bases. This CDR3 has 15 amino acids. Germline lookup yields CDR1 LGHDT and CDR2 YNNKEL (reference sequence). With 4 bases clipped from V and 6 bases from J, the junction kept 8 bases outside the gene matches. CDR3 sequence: CASSRRQGMDEKLFF. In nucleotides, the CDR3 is TGTGCCAGCAGCCGCCGACAGGGTATGGATGAAAAACTGTTTTTT.

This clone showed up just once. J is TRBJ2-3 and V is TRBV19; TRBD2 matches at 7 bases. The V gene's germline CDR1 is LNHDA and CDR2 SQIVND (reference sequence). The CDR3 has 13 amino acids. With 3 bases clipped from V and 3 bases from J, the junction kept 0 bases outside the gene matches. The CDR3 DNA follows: TGTGCCAGTAGTATGGGGGGGACAGATACGCAGTATTTT. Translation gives CASSMGGTDTQYF.

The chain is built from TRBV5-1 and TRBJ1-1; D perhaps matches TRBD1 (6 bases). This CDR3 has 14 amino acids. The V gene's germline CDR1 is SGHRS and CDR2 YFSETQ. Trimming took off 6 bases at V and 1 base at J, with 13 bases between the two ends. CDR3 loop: CASKEAGENTEAFF. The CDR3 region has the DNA TGCGCCAGCAAGGAGGCAGGGGAGAACACTGAAGCTTTCTTT.

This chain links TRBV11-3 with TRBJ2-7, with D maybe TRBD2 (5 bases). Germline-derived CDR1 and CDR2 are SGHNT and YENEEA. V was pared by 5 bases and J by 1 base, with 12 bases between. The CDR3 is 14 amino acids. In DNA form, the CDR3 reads TGTGCCAGCAGCGATAGGAGGCAGTCCTACGAGCAGTACTTC. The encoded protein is CASSDRRQSYEQYF.

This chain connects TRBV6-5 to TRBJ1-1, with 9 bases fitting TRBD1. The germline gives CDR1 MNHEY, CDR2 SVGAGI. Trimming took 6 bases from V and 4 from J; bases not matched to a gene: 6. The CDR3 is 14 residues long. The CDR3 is CASRAGQGGTEAFF. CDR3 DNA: TGTGCCAGCAGGGCGGGACAGGGAGGCACTGAAGCTTTCTTT.

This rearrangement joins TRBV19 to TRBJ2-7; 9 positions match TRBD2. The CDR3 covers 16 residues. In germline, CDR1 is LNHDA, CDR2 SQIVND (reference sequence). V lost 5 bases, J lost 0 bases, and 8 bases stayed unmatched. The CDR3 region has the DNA TGTGCCAGTAGTTCGACGAGACTAGCGGCCTCCTACGAGCAGTACTTC. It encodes CASSSTRLAASYEQYF.

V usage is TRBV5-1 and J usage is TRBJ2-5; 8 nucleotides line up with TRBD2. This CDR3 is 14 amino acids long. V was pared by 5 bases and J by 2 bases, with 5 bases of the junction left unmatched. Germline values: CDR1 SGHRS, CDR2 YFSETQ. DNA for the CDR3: TGCGCCAGCAGGTCGGGACTAGGACAAGAGACCCAGTACTTC. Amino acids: CASRSGLGQETQYF.

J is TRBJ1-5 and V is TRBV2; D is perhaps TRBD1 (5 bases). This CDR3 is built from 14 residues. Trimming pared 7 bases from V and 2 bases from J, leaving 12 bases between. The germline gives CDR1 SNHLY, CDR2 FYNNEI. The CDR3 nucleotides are TGTGCCAGCAACCCGGGGGTGGGCAATCAGCCCCAGCATTTT. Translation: CASNPGVGNQPQHF. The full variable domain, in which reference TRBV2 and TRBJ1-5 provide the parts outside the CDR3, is EPEVTQTPSHQVTQMGQEVILRCVPISNHLYFYWYRQILGQKVEFLVSFYNNEISEKSEIFDDQFSVERPDGSNFTLKIRSTKLEDSAMYFCASNPGVGNQPQHFGDGTRLSIL.

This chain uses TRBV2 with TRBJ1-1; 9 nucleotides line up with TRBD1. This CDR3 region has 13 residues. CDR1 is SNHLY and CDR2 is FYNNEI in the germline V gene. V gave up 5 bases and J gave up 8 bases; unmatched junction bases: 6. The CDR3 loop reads CASSSDRGGEAFF. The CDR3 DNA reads TGTGCCAGCAGTTCGGACAGGGGAGGCGAAGCTTTCTTT.

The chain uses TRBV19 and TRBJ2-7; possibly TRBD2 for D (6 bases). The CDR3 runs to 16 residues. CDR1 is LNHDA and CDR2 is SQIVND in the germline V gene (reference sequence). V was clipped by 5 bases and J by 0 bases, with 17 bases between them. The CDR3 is CASSPRAGLPSYEQYF. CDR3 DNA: TGTGCCAGTAGTCCTAGGGCAGGACTACCCTCCTACGAGCAGTACTTC.

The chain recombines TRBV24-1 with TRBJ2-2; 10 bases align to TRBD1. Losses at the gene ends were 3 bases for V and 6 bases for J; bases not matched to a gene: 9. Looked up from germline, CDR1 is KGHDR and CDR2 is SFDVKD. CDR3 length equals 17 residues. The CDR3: CATSDMTGGAVAGELFF. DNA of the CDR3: TGTGCCACCAGTGATATGACAGGGGGCGCTGTTGCCGGGGAGCTGTTTTTT.

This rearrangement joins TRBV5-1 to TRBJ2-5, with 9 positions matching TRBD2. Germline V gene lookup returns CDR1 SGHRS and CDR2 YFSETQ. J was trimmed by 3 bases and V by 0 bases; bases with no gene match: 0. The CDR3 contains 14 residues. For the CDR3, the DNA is TGCGCCAGCAGCTTGGTAGCGGGGGAAGAGACCCAGTACTTC. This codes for CASSLVAGEETQYF.

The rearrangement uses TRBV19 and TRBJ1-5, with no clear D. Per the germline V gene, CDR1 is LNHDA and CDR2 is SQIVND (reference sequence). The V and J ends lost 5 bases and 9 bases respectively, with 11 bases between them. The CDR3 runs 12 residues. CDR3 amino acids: CASSVREPPQHF. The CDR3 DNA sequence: TGTGCCAGTAGTGTGCGGGAGCCGCCCCAGCATTTT. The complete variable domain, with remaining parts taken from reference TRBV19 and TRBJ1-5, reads DGGITQSPKYLFRKEGQNVTLSCEQNLNHDAMYWYRQDPGQGLRLIYYSQIVNDFQKGDIAEGYSVSREKKESFPLTVTSAQKNPTAFYLCASSVREPPQHFGDGTRLSIL.

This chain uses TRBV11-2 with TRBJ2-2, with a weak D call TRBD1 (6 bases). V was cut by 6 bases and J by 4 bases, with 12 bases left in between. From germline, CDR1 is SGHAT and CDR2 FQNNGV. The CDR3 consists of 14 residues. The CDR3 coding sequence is TGTGCCAGCAGGCAGACAGGCTCCACCGGGGAGCTGTTTTTT. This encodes CASRQTGSTGELFF.

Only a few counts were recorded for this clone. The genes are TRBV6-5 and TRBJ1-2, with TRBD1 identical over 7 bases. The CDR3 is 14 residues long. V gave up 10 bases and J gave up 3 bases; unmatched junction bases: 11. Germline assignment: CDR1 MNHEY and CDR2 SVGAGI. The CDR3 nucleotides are TGTGCCACCAACAGGGGAGTATTGGACTATGGCTACACCTTC. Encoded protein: CATNRGVLDYGYTF.

CDR3 loop: CASSYLAPSYNEQFF. The CDR3, as DNA: TGCGCCAGCAGCTACCTAGCGCCCTCCTACAATGAGCAGTTCTTC. V gene TRBV5-1 combines with J gene TRBJ2-1; perhaps TRBD2 as D (6 bases). The CDR3 contains 15 residues. V lost 3 bases and J lost 0, with 10 bases in between. Germline loops: CDR1 SGHRS, CDR2 YFSETQ.